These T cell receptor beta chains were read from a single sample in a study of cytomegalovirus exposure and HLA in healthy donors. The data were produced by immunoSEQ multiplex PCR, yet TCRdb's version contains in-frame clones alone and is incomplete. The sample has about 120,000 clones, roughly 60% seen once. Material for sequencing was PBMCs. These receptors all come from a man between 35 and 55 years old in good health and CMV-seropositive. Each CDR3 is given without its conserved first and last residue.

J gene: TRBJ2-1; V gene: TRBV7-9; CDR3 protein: ASSLRTGTNEQF
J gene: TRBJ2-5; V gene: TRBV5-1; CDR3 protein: ASSSGPAGEGETQY
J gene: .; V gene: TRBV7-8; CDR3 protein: ASSLEVLWERSSYEQY
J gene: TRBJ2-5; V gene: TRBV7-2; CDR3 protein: ASSLVAGEETQY
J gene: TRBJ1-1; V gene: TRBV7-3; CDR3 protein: ASSTSGMWGKAF
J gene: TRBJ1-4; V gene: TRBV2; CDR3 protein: ASSREQNEKLF
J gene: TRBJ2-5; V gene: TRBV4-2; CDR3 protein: ASSQDRLGGKRMETQY
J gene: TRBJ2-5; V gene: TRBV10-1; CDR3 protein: ASSERDRVQTQY
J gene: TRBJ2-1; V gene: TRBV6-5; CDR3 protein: ASRSQGFYNEQF
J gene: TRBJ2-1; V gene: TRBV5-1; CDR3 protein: ASGFSGGAFMNEQF
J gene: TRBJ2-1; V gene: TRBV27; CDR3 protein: ASSLGLARNEQF
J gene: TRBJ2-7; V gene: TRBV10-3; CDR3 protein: AISEGQGANEQY
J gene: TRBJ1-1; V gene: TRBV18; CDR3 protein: ASSPKGRGTAEAF
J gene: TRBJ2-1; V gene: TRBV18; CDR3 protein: ASSPLGETGRNEQF
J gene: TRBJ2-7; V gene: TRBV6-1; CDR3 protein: AVVSGTVYEQY
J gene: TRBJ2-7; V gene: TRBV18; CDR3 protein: ASSPPGHRYEQY
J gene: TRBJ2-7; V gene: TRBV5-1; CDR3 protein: ASSLEGGGPYEQY
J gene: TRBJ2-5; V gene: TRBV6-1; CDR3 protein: ASNTGLAGGETQY
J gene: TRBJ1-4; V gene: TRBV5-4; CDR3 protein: ASSLGGATNEKLF
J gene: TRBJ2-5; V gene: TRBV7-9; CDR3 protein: ASSSGTGRQETQY
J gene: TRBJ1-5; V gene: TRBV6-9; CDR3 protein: ASTPAGLKIDNSNQPQH
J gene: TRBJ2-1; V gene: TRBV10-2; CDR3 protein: ASSVGGNEQF
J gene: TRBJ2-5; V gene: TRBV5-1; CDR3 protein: ASSLGGGPQETQY
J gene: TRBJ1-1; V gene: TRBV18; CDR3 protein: ASSPGTGIGTEAF
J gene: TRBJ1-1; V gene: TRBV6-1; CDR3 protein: ASYYLNTEAF
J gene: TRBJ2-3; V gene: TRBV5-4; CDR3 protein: ASSLGGGTNTDTQY
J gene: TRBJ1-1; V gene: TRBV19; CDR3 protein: ASSWEGRNTEAF
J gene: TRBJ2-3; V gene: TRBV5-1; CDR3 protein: ASSFSGGETDTQY
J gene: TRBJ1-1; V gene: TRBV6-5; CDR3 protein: ASSSPRNTEAF
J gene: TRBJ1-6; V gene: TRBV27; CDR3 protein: ASSLYLQGYSPLH
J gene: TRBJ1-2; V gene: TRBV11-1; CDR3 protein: ASSLAVGRNYGYT
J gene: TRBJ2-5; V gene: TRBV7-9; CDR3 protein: ASSPGLARTQETQY
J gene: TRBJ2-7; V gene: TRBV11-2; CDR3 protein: ASSLYTGSSYEQY
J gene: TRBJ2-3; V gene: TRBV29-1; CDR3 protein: SVDGTDTQY
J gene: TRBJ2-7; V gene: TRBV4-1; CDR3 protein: ASSQDEGVDSYEQY
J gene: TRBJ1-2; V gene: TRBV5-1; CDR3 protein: ASSLGQGLGEGYT
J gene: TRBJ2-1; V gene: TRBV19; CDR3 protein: ASSIIAGLSYNEQF
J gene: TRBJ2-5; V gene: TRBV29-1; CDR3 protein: SASGEGETQY
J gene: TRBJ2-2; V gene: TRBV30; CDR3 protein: AWKRLAGNTGELF
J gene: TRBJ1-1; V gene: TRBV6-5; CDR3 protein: ASTPRIGDTEAF
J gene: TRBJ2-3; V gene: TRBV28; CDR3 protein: ASSLFGGDTQY
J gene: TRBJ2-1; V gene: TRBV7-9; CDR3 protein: SSSRSLDEQF
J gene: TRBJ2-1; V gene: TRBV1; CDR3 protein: TSSPRLQGARYNEQF
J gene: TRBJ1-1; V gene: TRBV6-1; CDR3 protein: ASSPGQVRTEAF
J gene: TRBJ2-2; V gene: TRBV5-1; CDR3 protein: ASRGGQGIGGELF
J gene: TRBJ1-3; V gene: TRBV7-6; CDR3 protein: ASSSMNGNTIY
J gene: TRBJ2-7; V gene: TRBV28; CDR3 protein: ASSYPGDYEQY
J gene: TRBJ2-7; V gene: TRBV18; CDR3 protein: ASSPVSGYEQY